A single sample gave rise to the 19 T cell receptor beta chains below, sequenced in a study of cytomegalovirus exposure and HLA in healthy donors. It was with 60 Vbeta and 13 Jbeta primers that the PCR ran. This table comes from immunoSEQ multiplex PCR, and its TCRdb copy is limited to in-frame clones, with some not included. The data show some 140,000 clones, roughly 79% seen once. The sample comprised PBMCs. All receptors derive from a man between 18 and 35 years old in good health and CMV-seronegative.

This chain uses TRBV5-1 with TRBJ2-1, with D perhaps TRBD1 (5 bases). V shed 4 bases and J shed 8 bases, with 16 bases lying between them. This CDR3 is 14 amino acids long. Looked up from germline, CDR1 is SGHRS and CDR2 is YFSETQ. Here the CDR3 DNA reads TGCGCCAGCAGCGTGGCGGATGTGGGGCATGAGCAGTTCTTC. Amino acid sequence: CASSVADVGHEQFF.

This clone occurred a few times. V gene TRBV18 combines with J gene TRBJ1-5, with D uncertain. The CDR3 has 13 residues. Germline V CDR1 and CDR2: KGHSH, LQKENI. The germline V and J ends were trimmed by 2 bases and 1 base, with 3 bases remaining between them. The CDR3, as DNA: TGTGCCAGCTCACCAGCGAGCAATCAGCCCCAGCATTTT. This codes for CASSPASNQPQHF.

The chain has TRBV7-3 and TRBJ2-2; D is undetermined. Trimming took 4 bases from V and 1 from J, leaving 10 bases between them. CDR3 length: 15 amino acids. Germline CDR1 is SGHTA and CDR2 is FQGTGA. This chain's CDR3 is CASSYSPENTGELFF. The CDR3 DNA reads TGTGCCAGCAGCTATTCTCCAGAGAACACCGGGGAGCTGTTTTTT.

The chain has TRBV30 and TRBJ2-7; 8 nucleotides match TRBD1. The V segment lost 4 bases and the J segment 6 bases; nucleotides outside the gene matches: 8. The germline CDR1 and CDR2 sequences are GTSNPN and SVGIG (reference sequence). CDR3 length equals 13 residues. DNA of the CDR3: TGTGCCTGGATGAGGACAGGGAACAGCGAGCAGTACTTC. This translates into CAWMRTGNSEQYF.

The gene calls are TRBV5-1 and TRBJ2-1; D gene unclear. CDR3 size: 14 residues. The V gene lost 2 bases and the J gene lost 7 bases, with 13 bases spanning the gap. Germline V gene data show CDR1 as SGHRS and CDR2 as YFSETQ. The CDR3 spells CASSFRRGTNEQFF. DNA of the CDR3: TGCGCCAGCAGCTTCCGTCGCGGAACTAATGAGCAGTTCTTC.

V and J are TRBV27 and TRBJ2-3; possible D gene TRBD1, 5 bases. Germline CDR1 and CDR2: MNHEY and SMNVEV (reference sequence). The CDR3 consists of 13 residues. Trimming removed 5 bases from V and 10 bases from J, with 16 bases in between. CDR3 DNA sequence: TGTGCCAGCAGTCCGGATCAGGGTAATGCGCAGTATTTT. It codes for CASSPDQGNAQYF.

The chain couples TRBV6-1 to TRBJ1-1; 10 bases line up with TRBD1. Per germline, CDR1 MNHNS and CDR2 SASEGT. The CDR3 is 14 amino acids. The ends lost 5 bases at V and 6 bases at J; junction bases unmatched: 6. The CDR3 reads CASSTGQGVAEAFF. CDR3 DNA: TGTGCCAGCAGTACCGGACAGGGGGTTGCTGAAGCTTTCTTT.

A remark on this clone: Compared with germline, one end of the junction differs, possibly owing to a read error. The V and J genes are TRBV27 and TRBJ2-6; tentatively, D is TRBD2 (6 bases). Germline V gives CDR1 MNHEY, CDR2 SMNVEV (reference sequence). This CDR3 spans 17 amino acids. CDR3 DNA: TGTGCCAGCAGTTTCGGGGCGGGAAGCTCTGGGGCCAACGGCCTGACTTTC. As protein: CASSFGAGSSGANGLTF.

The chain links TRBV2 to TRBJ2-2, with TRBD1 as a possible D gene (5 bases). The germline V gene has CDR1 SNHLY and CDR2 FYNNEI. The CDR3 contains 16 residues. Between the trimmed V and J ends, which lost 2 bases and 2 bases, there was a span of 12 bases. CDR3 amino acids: CASSERGAENTGELFF. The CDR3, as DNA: TGTGCCAGCAGTGAAAGGGGCGCAGAAAACACCGGGGAGCTGTTTTTT.

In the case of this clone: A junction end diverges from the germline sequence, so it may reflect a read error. The chain's CDR3 is CASSPSRGSGANGLTF. The CDR3 DNA follows: TGTGCCAGCAGCCCCTCGCGGGGCTCTGGGGCCAACGGCCTGACTTTC. V usage is TRBV11-3 and J usage is TRBJ2-6, with D perhaps TRBD2 (6 bases). This CDR3 comprises 16 residues. In germline, CDR1 is SGHNT, CDR2 YENEEA.

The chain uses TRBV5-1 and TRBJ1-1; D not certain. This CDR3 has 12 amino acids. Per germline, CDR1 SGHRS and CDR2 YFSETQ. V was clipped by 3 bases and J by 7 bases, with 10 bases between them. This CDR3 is CASSWVGDEAFF. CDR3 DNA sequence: TGCGCCAGCAGCTGGGTCGGGGATGAAGCTTTCTTT.

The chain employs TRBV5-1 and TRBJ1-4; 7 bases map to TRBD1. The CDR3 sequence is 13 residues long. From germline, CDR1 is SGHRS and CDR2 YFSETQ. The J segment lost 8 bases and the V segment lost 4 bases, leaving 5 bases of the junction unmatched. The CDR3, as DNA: TGCGCCAGCAGCACCGGGACAGAAGAAAAACTGTTTTTT. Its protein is CASSTGTEEKLFF.

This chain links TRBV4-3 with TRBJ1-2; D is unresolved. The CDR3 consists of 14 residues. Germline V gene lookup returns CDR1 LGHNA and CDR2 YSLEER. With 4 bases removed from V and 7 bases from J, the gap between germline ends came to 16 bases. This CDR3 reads CASSPFGEEGGYTF. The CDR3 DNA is TGCGCCAGCAGCCCCTTCGGGGAAGAGGGTGGCTACACCTTC.

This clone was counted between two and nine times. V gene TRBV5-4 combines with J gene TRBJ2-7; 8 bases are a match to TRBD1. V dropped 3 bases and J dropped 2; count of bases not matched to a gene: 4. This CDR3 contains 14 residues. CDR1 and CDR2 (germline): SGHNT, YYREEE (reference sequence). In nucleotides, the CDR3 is TGTGCCAGCAGCTCCCCGGGACAGGCCTACGAGCAGTACTTC. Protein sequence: CASSSPGQAYEQYF.

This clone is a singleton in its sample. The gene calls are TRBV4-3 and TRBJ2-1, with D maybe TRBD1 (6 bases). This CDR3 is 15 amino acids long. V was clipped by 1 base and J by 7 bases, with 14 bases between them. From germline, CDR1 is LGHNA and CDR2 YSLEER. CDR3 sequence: CASSQGQALSNEQFF. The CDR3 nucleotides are TGCGCCAGCAGCCAAGGACAGGCCCTTTCTAATGAGCAGTTCTTC.

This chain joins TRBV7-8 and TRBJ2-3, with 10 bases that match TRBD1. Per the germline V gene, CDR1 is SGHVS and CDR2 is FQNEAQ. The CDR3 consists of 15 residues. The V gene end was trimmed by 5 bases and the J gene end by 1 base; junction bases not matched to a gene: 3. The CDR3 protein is CASSTGTGGTDTQYF. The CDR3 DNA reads TGTGCCAGCAGCACCGGGACAGGGGGCACAGATACGCAGTATTTT. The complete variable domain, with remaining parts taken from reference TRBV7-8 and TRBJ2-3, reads GAGVSQSPRYKVAKRGQDVALRCDPISGHVSLFWYQQALGQGPEFLTYFQNEAQLDKSGLPSDRFFAERPEGSVSTLKIQRTQQEDSAVYLCASSTGTGGTDTQYFGPGTRLTVL.

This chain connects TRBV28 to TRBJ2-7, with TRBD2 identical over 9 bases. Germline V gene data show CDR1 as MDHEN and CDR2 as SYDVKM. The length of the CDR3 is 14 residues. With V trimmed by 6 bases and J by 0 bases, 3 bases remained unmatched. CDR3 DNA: TGTGCCAGCAGAGCGGGGGGAGTCTCCTACGAGCAGTACGTC. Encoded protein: CASRAGGVSYEQYV.

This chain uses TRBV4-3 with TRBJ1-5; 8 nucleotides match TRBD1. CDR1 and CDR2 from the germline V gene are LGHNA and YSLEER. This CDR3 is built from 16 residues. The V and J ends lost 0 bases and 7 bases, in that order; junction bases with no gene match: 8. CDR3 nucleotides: TGCGCCAGCAGCCAAGATTATGGACAGGGTTGGCAGCCCCAGCATTTT. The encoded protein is CASSQDYGQGWQPQHF.

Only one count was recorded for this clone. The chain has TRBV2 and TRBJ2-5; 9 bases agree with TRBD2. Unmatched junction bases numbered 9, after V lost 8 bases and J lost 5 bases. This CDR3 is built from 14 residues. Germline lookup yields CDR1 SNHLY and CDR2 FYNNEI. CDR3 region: CASLRAGGRETQYF. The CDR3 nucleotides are TGTGCCAGCCTCCGAGCGGGGGGCCGGGAGACCCAGTACTTC.